This passage covers 17 T cell receptor beta chains from one sample sequenced in a study of T cell responses to AZD1222 COVID-19 vaccine. The assay was immunoSEQ multiplex PCR, and TCRdb's table has in-frame clones only and misses some. The data contain some 130,000 clones, over 65% of them seen just once; the ten biggest clones take up roughly 4%. The sequencing used peripheral blood, collected on day 0 of AZD1222 vaccination. The receptors were gathered from an adult in good health.

CDR3 sequence reads: CASSSLTGIMNTEAFF. The DNA of the CDR3 is TGTGCCAGCAGTTCCCTGACAGGGATCATGAACACTGAAGCTTTCTTT. The chain combines TRBV28 with TRBJ1-1, with 7 bases that match TRBD1. The V segment lost 4 bases and the J segment 0 bases; nucleotides outside the gene matches: 8. CDR3 size: 16 residues. In germline, CDR1 is MDHEN, CDR2 SYDVKM.

This chain connects TRBV5-6 to TRBJ1-2; TRBD1 agrees at 7 bases. CDR1 and CDR2 from the germline V gene are SGHDT and YYEEEE. With V trimmed by 1 base and J by 4 bases, 4 bases remained unmatched. The CDR3 has 14 amino acids. The chain's CDR3 is CASSLSGGSYGYTF. CDR3 DNA: TGTGCCAGCAGCTTGTCAGGGGGGAGCTATGGCTACACCTTC.

V and J are TRBV7-8 and TRBJ1-6; possibly TRBD1 for D (5 bases). V dropped 5 bases and J dropped 3 bases, with 20 bases sitting between them. CDR3 length equals 18 residues. The germline V gene encodes CDR1 SGHVS and CDR2 FQNEAQ. The CDR3: CASSPAGHLQGYNSPLHF. The CDR3 DNA follows: TGTGCCAGCAGCCCGGCCGGACACCTTCAAGGCTATAATTCACCCCTCCACTTT. Full variable domain (rest looked up from reference TRBV7-8 and TRBJ1-6): GAGVSQSPRYKVAKRGQDVALRCDPISGHVSLFWYQQALGQGPEFLTYFQNEAQLDKSGLPSDRFFAERPEGSVSTLKIQRTQQEDSAVYLCASSPAGHLQGYNSPLHFGNGTRLTVT.

The chain uses TRBV27 and TRBJ2-3, with TRBD1 matching 7 bases. This CDR3 spans 13 amino acids. Germline CDR1 MNHEY, CDR2 SMNVEV (reference sequence). V shed 6 bases and J 6 bases; nucleotides not matched to a gene: 6. The CDR3 here is CASRRGGQDTQYF. CDR3 nucleotide sequence: TGTGCCAGCAGGAGAGGGGGCCAGGATACGCAGTATTTT.

The gene calls are TRBV27 and TRBJ2-5; D may be TRBD1 or TRBD2 (5 bases each). V dropped 3 bases and J dropped 4 bases, with 12 bases sitting between them. Germline assignment: CDR1 MNHEY and CDR2 SMNVEV (reference sequence). The CDR3 covers 14 residues. The CDR3, as DNA: TGTGCCAGCAGTTTGGGACCCCTTACAGAGACCCAGTACTTC. It translates to CASSLGPLTETQYF.

The chain joins TRBV14 to TRBJ1-6, with a tentative D call TRBD1 (6 bases). Germline CDR1 and CDR2: SGHDN and FVKESK. The length of the CDR3 is 15 residues. Trimming removed 3 bases from V and 6 bases from J, with 12 bases in between. The CDR3 spells CASSQTGTPNSPLHF. CDR3 bases: TGTGCCAGCAGCCAGACCGGGACACCTAATTCACCCCTCCACTTT. The full variable domain, with the rest looked up from reference TRBV14 and TRBJ1-6, is EAGVTQFPSHSVIEKGQTVTLRCDPISGHDNLYWYRRVMGKEIKFLLHFVKESKQDESGMPNNRFLAERTGGTYSTLKVQPAELEDSGVYFCASSQTGTPNSPLHFGNGTRLTVT.

The chain recombines TRBV9 with TRBJ2-4, with D unresolved. The germline V gene has CDR1 SGDLS and CDR2 YYNGEE. Trimming removed 2 bases at V and 6 bases at J, with 15 bases between. The CDR3 length is 15 residues. This CDR3 reads CASSVSGEGGNIQYF. The CDR3 region has the DNA TGTGCCAGCAGCGTGAGTGGGGAAGGTGGAAACATTCAGTACTTC.

V gene TRBV6-5 combines with J gene TRBJ2-7; D may be TRBD1 (6 bases). Germline lookup yields CDR1 MNHEY and CDR2 SVGAGI. The CDR3 runs to 14 residues. Trimming took off 6 bases at V and 2 bases at J, with 14 bases between the two ends. Here the CDR3 DNA reads TGTGCCAGCAGCGCAGGGGACACCCCCTACGAGCAGTACTTC. Amino acid sequence: CASSAGDTPYEQYF.

The chain links TRBV2 to TRBJ1-2, with D perhaps matching TRBD1 (6 bases). Germline V gene data show CDR1 as SNHLY and CDR2 as FYNNEI. Trimming stripped 0 bases from V and 4 bases from J, with 12 bases between. This CDR3 is built from 15 residues. The CDR3 protein is CASSEALQGLYGYTF. CDR3 DNA: TGTGCCAGCAGTGAAGCGCTTCAGGGGCTCTATGGCTACACCTTC. The complete variable domain, with remaining parts taken from reference TRBV2 and TRBJ1-2, reads EPEVTQTPSHQVTQMGQEVILRCVPISNHLYFYWYRQILGQKVEFLVSFYNNEISEKSEIFDDQFSVERPDGSNFTLKIRSTKLEDSAMYFCASSEALQGLYGYTFGSGTRLTVV.

The table lists this clone with a few counts. This chain links TRBV7-3 with TRBJ2-7; tentatively, D is TRBD1 or TRBD2 (5 bases each). Germline loops: CDR1 SGHTA, CDR2 FQGTGA. The CDR3 is made up of 15 amino acids. V gave up 5 bases and J gave up 7 bases, with 21 bases separating them. The CDR3 coding sequence is TGTGCCAGCAGCCCGAATCCGGGGCCAACGGGGGAGCAGTACTTC. Encoded protein: CASSPNPGPTGEQYF.

The chain joins TRBV7-6 to TRBJ1-2; D unclear. Germline values: CDR1 SGHVS, CDR2 FNYEAQ. This CDR3 has 14 amino acids. The V gene lost 5 bases and the J gene lost 3 bases, with 13 bases spanning the gap. The CDR3 DNA reads TGTGCCAGCAGCCCCTCAGACATAGACTATGGCTACACCTTC. Amino acids: CASSPSDIDYGYTF.

The gene calls are TRBV18 and TRBJ1-3; TRBD1 matches at 11 bases. Unmatched junction bases numbered 14, after V lost 4 bases and J lost 0 bases. Per the germline V gene, CDR1 is KGHSH and CDR2 is LQKENI. This CDR3 has 20 residues. In nucleotides, the CDR3 is TGTGCCAGCTCACAAACCAGGACAGGGGGCCTAATATCCTCTGGAAACACCATATATTTT. Translated, it gives CASSQTRTGGLISSGNTIYF.

V usage is TRBV28 and J usage is TRBJ1-5, with TRBD1 as a possible D gene (5 bases). The CDR3 has 13 amino acids. The V gene's germline CDR1 is MDHEN and CDR2 SYDVKM. V dropped 10 bases and J dropped 5 bases, with 15 bases sitting between them. The CDR3 DNA reads TGTGCCACCCAGAGTGGGGCCGATCAGCCCCAGCATTTT. This sequence encodes CATQSGADQPQHF. Full variable domain (rest looked up from reference TRBV28 and TRBJ1-5): DVKVTQSSRYLVKRTGEKVFLECVQDMDHENMFWYRQDPGLGLRLIYFSYDVKMKEKGDIPEGYSVSREKKERFSLILESASTNQTSMYLCATQSGADQPQHFGDGTRLSIL.

The V and J genes are TRBV30 and TRBJ1-6; D ambiguous. This CDR3 region has 13 residues. V lost 7 bases and J 0 bases, leaving 7 bases between the germline ends. Germline V gene lookup returns CDR1 GTSNPN and CDR2 SVGIG (reference sequence). The CDR3 sequence: CASRDSYNSPLHF. The CDR3 region has the DNA TGTGCCTCGAGGGACTCCTATAATTCACCCCTCCACTTT.

The chain couples TRBV2 to TRBJ1-2; maybe TRBD1 (5 bases). With 2 bases removed from V and 2 bases from J, the gap between germline ends came to 12 bases. CDR1 and CDR2 (germline): SNHLY, FYNNEI. CDR3 length equals 15 residues. The CDR3 DNA reads TGTGCCAGCAGTGAAACGGACAACCGAAACTATGGCTACACCTTC. The encoded protein is CASSETDNRNYGYTF.

The V and J genes are TRBV19 and TRBJ1-3; the match to TRBD1 covers 7 bases. The CDR3 consists of 16 residues. After removal of 1 base from V and 3 bases from J, the junction contained 6 bases not matched to a gene. Germline V lookup: CDR1 LNHDA, CDR2 SQIVND (reference sequence). The CDR3, as DNA: TGTGCCAGTAGTATAGCACTGACAGGGAGTGGAAACACCATATATTTT. Its translation: CASSIALTGSGNTIYF. The full variable domain, in which reference TRBV19 and TRBJ1-3 provide the parts outside the CDR3, is DGGITQSPKYLFRKEGQNVTLSCEQNLNHDAMYWYRQDPGQGLRLIYYSQIVNDFQKGDIAEGYSVSREKKESFPLTVTSAQKNPTAFYLCASSIALTGSGNTIYFGEGSWLTVV.

V is TRBV28 and J is TRBJ1-4, with TRBD1 identical over 8 bases. The CDR3 covers 17 residues. V dropped 5 bases and J dropped 7; count of bases not matched to a gene: 15. CDR1 is MDHEN, CDR2 SYDVKM, per germline. CDR3 DNA sequence: TGTGCCAGCAGTCGATGGCAGGGGGCAGGTTATACTGAAAAACTGTTTTTT. It translates to CASSRWQGAGYTEKLFF.